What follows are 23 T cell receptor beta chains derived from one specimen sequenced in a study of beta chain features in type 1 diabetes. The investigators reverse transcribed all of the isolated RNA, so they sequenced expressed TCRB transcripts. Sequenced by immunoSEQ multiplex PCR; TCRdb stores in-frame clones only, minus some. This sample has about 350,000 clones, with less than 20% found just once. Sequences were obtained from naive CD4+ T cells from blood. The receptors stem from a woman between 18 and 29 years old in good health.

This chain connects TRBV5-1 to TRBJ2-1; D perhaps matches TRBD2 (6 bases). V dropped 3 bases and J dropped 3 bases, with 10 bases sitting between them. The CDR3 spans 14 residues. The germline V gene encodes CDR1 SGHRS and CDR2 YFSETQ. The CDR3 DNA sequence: TGCGCCAGCAGCTCGGGACTTCTCTACAATGAGCAGTTCTTC. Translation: CASSSGLLYNEQFF.

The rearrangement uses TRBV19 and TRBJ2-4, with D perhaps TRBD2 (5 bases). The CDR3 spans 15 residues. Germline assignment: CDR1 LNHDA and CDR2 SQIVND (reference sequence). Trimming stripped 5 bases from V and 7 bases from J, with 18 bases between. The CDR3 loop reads CASSVEDRMNNIQYF. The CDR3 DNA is TGTGCCAGTAGTGTGGAGGATAGGATGAATAACATTCAGTACTTC.

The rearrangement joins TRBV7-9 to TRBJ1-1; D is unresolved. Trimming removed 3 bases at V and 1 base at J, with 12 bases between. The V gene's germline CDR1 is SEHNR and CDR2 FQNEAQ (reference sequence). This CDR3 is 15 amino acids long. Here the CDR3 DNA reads TGTGCCAGCAGCTTCGGCCAGGATAAGAACACTGAAGCTTTCTTT. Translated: CASSFGQDKNTEAFF.

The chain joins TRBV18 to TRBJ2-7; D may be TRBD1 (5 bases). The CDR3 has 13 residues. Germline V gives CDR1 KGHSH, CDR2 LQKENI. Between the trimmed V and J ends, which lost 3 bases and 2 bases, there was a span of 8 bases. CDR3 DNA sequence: TGTGCCAGCTCACCGGCAGGGCCCTACGAGCAGTACTTC. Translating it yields CASSPAGPYEQYF.

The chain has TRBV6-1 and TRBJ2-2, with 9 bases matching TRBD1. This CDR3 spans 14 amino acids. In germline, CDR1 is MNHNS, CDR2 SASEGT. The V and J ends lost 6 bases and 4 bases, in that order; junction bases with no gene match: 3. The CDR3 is CASRGTGLTGELFF. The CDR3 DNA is TGTGCCAGCAGGGGGACAGGGCTCACCGGGGAGCTGTTTTTT.

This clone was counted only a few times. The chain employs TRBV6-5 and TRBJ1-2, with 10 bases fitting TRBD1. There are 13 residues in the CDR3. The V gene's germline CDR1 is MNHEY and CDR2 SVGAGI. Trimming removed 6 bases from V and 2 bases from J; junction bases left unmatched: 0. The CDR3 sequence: CASRTGGNYGYTF. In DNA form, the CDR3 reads TGTGCCAGCAGGACAGGGGGCAACTATGGCTACACCTTC.

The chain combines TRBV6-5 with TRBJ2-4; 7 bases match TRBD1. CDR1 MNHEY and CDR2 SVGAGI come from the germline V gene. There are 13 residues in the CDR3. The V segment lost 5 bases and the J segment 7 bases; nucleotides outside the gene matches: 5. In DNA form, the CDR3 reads TGTGCCAGCAGTACCGACAGGGTCAACATTCAGTACTTC. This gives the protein CASSTDRVNIQYF.

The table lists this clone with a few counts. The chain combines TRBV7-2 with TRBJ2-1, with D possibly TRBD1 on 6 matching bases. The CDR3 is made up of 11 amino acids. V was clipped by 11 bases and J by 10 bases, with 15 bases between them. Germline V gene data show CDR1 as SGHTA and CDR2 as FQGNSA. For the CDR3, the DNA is TGTGCCGGGCACTCAACAGGGGAGCAGTTCTTC. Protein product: CAGHSTGEQFF.

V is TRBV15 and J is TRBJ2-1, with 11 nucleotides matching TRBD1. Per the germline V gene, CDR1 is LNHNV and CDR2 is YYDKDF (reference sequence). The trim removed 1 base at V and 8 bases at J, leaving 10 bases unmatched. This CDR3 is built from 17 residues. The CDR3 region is CATSRALGQGAEDEQFF. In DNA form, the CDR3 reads TGTGCCACCAGCAGAGCCCTCGGACAGGGGGCGGAAGATGAGCAGTTCTTC.

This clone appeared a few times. CDR3: CASSPPPGTGLAGELFF. For the CDR3, the DNA is TGTGCCAGCTCACCACCGCCCGGGACAGGGCTTGCCGGGGAGCTGTTTTTT. The chain combines TRBV18 with TRBJ2-2; 9 positions match TRBD1. J lost 6 bases, V lost 0 bases, and 8 bases had no gene match. Germline V gives CDR1 KGHSH, CDR2 LQKENI. The CDR3 sequence is 17 residues long. The full variable domain, completed using reference TRBV18 and TRBJ2-2, is NAGVMQNPRHLVRRRGQEARLRCSPMKGHSHVYWYRQLPEEGLKFMVYLQKENIIDESGMPKERFSAEFPKEGPSILRIQQVVRGDSAAYFCASSPPPGTGLAGELFFGEGSRLTVL.

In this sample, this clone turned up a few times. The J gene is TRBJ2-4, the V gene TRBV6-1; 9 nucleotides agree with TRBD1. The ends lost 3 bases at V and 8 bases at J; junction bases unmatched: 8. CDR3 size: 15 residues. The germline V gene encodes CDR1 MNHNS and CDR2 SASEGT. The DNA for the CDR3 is TGTGCCAGCAGTGATGGGACAGGGCCTGGGCACATTCAGTACTTC. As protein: CASSDGTGPGHIQYF.

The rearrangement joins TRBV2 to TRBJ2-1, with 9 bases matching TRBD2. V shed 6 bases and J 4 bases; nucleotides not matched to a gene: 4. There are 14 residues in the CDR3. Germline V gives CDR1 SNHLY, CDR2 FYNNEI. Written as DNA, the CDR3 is TGTGCCAGCAGGACTAGCGGAGTTTACAATGAGCAGTTCTTC. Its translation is CASRTSGVYNEQFF.

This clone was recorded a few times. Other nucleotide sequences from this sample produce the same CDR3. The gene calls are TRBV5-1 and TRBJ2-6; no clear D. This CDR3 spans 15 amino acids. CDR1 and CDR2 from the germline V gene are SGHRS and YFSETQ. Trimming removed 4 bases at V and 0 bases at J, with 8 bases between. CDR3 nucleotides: TGCGCCAGCAGCCTCTCCAGCTCTGGGGCCAACGTCCTGACTTTC. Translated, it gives CASSLSSSGANVLTF. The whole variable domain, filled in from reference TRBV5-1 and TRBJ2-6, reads KAGVTQTPRYLIKTRGQQVTLSCSPISGHRSVSWYQQTPGQGLQFLFEYFSETQRNKGNFPGRFSGRQFSNSRSEMNVSTLELGDSALYLCASSLSSSGANVLTFGAGSRLTVL.

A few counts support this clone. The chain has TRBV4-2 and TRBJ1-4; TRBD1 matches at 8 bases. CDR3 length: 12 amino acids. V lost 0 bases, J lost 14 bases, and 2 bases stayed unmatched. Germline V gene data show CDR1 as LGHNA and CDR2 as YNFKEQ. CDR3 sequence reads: CASSQDRTGLFF. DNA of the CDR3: TGTGCCAGCAGCCAAGATAGGACAGGGCTGTTTTTT.

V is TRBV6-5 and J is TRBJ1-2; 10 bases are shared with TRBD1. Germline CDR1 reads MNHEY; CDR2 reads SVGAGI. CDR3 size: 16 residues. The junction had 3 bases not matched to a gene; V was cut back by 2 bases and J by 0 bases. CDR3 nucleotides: TGTGCCAGCAGTTACCGGGACAGGGGCACTAACTATGGCTACACCTTC. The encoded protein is CASSYRDRGTNYGYTF.

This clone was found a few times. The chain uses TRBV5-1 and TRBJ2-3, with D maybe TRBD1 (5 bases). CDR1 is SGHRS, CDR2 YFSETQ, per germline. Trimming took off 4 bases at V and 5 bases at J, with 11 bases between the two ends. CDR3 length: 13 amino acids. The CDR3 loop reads CASSMGQGDTQYF. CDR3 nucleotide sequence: TGCGCCAGCAGCATGGGCCAGGGAGATACGCAGTATTTT.

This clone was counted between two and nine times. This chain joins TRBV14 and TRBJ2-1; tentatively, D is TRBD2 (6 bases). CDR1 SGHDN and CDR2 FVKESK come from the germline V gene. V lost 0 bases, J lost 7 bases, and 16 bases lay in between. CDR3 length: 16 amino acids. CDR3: CASSQDDWRGGNEQFF. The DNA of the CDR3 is TGTGCCAGCAGCCAAGATGATTGGCGGGGTGGGAATGAGCAGTTCTTC.

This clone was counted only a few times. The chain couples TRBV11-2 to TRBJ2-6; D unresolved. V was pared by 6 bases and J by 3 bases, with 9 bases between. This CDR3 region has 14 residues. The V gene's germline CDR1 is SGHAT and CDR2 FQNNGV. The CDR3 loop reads CASRPTGGANVLTF. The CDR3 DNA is TGTGCCAGCAGGCCCACTGGTGGGGCCAACGTCCTGACTTTC.

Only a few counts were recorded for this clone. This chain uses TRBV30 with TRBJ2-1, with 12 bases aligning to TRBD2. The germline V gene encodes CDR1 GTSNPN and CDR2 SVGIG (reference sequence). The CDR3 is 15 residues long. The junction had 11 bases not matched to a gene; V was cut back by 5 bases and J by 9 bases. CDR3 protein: CAWSLLAGGPTEQFF. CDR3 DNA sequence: TGTGCCTGGTCGCTCCTAGCGGGGGGGCCCACTGAGCAGTTCTTC. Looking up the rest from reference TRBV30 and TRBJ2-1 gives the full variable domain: SQTIHQWPATLVQPVGSPLSLECTVEGTSNPNLYWYRQAAGRGLQLLFYSVGIGQISSEVPQNLSASRPQDRQFILSSKKLLLSDSGFYLCAWSLLAGGPTEQFFGPGTRLTVL.

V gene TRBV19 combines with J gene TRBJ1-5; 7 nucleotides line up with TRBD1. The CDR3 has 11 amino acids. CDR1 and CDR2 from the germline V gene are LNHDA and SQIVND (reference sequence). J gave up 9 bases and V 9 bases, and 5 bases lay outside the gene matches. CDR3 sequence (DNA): TGTGCCAGCAGGGGGAGTGGGCCCCAGCATTTT. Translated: CASRGSGPQHF.

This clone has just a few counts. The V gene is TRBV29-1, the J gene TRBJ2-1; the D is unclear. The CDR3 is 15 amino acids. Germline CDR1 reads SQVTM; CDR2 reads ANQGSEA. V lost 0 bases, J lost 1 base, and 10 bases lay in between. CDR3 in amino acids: CSVEDPGRSYNEQFF. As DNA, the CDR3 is TGCAGCGTTGAAGATCCAGGCAGGTCCTACAATGAGCAGTTCTTC.

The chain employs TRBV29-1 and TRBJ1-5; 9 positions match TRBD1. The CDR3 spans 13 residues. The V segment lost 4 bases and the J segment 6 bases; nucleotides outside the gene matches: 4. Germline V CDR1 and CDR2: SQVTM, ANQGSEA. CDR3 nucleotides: TGCAGCGTTGGACAGGGGGGAGTTCAGCCCCAGCATTTT. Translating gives CSVGQGGVQPQHF.

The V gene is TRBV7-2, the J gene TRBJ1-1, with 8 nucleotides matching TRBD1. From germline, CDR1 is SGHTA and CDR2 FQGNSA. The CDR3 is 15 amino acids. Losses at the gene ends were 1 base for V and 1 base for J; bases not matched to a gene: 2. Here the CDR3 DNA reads TGTGCCAGCAGCTTAGTTGGGACAGGGAACACTGAAGCTTTCTTT. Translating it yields CASSLVGTGNTEAFF. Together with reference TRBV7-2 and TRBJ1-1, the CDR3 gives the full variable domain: GAGVSQSPSNKVTEKGKDVELRCDPISGHTALYWYRQSLGQGLEFLIYFQGNSAPDKSGLPSDRFSAERTGGSVSTLTIQRTQQEDSAVYLCASSLVGTGNTEAFFGQGTRLTVV.